One sample yielded the 8 T cell receptor beta chains listed below, sequenced in a study of tumor-infiltrating lymphocytes in primary liver carcinoma. With a constant-region primer, TCR beta cDNA was made from approximately 520 ng of total RNA. Generation of the TCR beta libraries relied on three nested multiplex PCR rounds using slightly modified ARM-PCR. Both of the initial two PCR rounds ran for nine to ten cycles and employed TRBV1-TRBV30 forward primers alongside a C-beta reverse primer. TCRdb re-derived calls from the multiplex PCR reads in MiXCR, one entry per CDR3 protein. In the table there are just over 300,000 distinct CDR3 sequences, around three fifths of which are singletons. Germline DNA was also extracted, and blood RNA derived from unsorted whole blood. The sequencing sample was made of peripheral blood. All receptors derive from a woman in her 30s with primary liver carcinoma and hepatitis B virus infection.

The V call is TRBV6-2 or TRBV6-3, the J call TRBJ2-7; 10 bases are a match to TRBD2. This CDR3 is 19 amino acids long. V gave up 0 bases and J gave up 5 bases; unmatched junction bases: 16. Per the germline V gene, CDR1 is MNHEY and CDR2 is SVGEGT. The CDR3 region has the DNA TGTGCCAGCAGTTACTCAGTAGCGGGAGGCCTCTCGTCTGAGAACGAGCAGTACTTC. Protein sequence: CASSYSVAGGLSSENEQYF.

The chain has TRBV29-1 and TRBJ1-2; 8 bases are a match to TRBD1. The junction had 7 bases not matched to a gene; V was cut back by 8 bases and J by 5 bases. The germline V gene encodes CDR1 SQVTM and CDR2 ANQGSEA. The CDR3 sequence is 12 residues long. The CDR3 DNA is TGCAGCATTGGACAGGGTCGGTATGGCTACACCTTC. It is translated as CSIGQGRYGYTF.

The genes are TRBV5-6 and TRBJ1-5, with 7 bases aligning to TRBD1. Germline values: CDR1 SGHDT, CDR2 YYEEEE. Losses at the gene ends were 4 bases for V and 14 bases for J; bases not matched to a gene: 18. The CDR3 covers 15 residues. CDR3 residues: CASSLWTGINQTKHF. The CDR3, as DNA: TGTGCCAGCAGCCTATGGACAGGTATCAATCAGACCAAGCATTTT. Looking up the rest from reference TRBV5-6 and TRBJ1-5 gives the full variable domain: DAGVTQSPTHLIKTRGQQVTLRCSPKSGHDTVSWYQQALGQGPQFIFQYYEEEERQRGNFPDRFSGHQFPNYSSELNVNALLLGDSALYLCASSLWTGINQTKHFGDGTRLSIL.

There are many counts of this clonotype. The chain links TRBV11-1 to TRBJ2-5; D not resolved. There are 12 residues in the CDR3. Germline V gene data show CDR1 as SGHAT and CDR2 as FQDESV (reference sequence). The V gene lost 5 bases and the J gene lost 5 bases, with 9 bases spanning the gap. CDR3 in amino acids: CASSDGWETQYF. CDR3 in DNA: TGTGCCAGCAGCGATGGTTGGGAGACCCAGTACTTC.

At least ten counts were recorded for this clonotype. The chain recombines TRBV11-2 with TRBJ2-3; 8 bases are shared with TRBD1. This CDR3 has 15 residues. Losses at the gene ends were 2 bases for V and 3 bases for J; bases not matched to a gene: 4. Germline V gives CDR1 SGHAT, CDR2 FQNNGV. The DNA of the CDR3 is TGTGCCAGCAGCTTATGGGACAGGCCTACAGATACGCAGTATTTT. The encoded protein is CASSLWDRPTDTQYF.

As concerns this clonotype: A junction boundary mismatches the germline segment, possibly from a read error. The rearrangement joins TRBV5-6 to TRBJ1-1; D remains unclear. Germline V gene lookup returns CDR1 SGHDT and CDR2 YYEEEE. This CDR3 contains 14 residues. In DNA, the CDR3 is TGTACCAGCAGCTTGTTCAGGATGAACACTGAAGCTTTCTTT. This encodes CTSSLFRMNTEAFF. The entire variable domain, with the rest obtained from reference TRBV5-6 and TRBJ1-1, is as follows: DAGVTQSPTHLIKTRGQQVTLRCSPKSGHDTVSWYQQALGQGPQFIFQYYEEEERQRGNFPDRFSGHQFPNYSSELNVNALLLGDSALYLCTSSLFRMNTEAFFGQGTRLTVV.

Concerning this clonotype itself: It may be a read error: a sequence one base away is much more abundant. This chain links TRBV29-1 with TRBJ2-7; D is uncertain. Germline V gene data show CDR1 as SQVTM and CDR2 as ANQGSEA. The CDR3 loop spans 12 amino acids. The CDR3 bases are TGCAGCGTTGTGGGCAGGTCCTACGAGCAGCACTTC. Amino acids: CSVVGRSYEQHF.

Points on this clonotype: Being one base from a much bigger clone, this may be a read error. The rearrangement uses TRBV11-1 and TRBJ2-1; 9 nucleotides align to TRBD1. V lost 1 base to trimming and J lost 6 bases; unmatched junction nucleotides: 13. CDR1 is SGHAT and CDR2 is FQDESV in the germline V gene (reference sequence). This CDR3 spans 18 amino acids. CDR3 nucleotides: TGTGCCAGCAGCTTAGAGGCTACAGGGGGCCTAGGGTGCAATGAGCAGTTCTTC. It translates to CASSLEATGGLGCNEQFF.